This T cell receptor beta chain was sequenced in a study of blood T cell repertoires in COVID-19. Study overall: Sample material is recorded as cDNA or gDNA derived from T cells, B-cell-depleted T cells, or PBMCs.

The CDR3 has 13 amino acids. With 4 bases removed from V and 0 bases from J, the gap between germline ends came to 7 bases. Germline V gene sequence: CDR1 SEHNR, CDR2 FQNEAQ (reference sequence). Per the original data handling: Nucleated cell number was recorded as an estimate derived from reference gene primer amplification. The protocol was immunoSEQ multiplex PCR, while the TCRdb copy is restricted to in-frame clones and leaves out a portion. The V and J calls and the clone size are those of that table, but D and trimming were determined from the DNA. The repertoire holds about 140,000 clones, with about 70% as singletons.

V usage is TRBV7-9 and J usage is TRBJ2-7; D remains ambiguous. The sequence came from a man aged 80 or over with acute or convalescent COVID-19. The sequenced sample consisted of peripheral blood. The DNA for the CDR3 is TGTGCCAGCAGCTCCCCTCCCTCCTACGAGCAGTACTTC. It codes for CASSSPPSYEQYF.